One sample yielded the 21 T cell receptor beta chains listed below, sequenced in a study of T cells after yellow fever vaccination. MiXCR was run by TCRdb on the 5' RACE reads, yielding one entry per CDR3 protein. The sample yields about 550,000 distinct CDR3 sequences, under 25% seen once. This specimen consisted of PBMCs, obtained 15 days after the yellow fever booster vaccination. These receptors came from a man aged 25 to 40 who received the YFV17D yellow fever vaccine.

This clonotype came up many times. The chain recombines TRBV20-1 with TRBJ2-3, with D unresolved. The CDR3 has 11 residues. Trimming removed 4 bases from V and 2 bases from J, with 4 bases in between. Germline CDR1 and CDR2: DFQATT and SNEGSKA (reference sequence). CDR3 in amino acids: CSATHTDTQYF. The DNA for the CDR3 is TGCAGTGCTACTCACACAGATACGCAGTATTTT.

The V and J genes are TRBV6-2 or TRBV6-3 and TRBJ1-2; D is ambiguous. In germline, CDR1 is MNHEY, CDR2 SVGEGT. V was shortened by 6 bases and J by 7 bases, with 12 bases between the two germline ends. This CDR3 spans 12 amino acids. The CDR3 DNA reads TGTGCCAGCAGGAAACTTACGGGTGGCTACACCTTC. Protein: CASRKLTGGYTF.

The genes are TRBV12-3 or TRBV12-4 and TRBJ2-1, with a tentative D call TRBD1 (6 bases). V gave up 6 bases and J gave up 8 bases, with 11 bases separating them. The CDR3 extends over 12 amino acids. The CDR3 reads CASSPRTDEQFF. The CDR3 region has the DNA TGTGCCAGCAGCCCTAGGACAGATGAGCAGTTCTTC.

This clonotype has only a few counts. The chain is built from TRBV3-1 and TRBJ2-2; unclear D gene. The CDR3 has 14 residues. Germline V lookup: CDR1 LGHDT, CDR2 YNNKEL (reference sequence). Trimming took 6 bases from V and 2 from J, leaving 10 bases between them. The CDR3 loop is CASRLDTNTGELFF. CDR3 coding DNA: TGTGCCAGCAGGTTAGACACTAACACCGGGGAGCTGTTTTTT.

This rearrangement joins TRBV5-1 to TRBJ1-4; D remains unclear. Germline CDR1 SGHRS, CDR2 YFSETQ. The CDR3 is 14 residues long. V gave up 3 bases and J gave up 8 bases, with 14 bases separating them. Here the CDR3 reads CASSSGPSPEKLFF. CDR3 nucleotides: TGCGCCAGCAGCTCAGGTCCCTCCCCCGAAAAACTGTTTTTT. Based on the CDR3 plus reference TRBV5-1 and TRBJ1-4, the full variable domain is KAGVTQTPRYLIKTRGQQVTLSCSPISGHRSVSWYQQTPGQGLQFLFEYFSETQRNKGNFPGRFSGRQFSNSRSEMNVSTLELGDSALYLCASSSGPSPEKLFFGSGTQLSVL.

The CDR3 coding sequence is TGCGCCAGCAGCCAAGAAACGGGGGCGTCGGGTTCACCCCTCCACTTT. This codes for CASSQETGASGSPLHF. The V gene is TRBV4-3, the J gene TRBJ1-6; TRBD1 might be the D (6 bases). CDR1 is LGHNA, CDR2 YSLEER, per germline. This CDR3 has 16 amino acids. Trimming took off 0 bases at V and 9 bases at J, with 15 bases between the two ends.

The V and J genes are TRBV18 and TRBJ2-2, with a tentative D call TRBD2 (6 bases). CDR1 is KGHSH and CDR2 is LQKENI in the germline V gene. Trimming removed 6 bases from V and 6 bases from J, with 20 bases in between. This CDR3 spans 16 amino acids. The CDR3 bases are TGTGCCAGCTCCCGTCGGGGAGGTAGCGAGGCCGGGGAGCTGTTTTTT. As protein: CASSRRGGSEAGELFF.

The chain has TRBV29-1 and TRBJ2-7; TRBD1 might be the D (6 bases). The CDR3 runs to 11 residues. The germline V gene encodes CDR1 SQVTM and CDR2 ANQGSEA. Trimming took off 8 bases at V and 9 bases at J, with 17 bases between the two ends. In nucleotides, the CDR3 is TGCAGCCTTGTACAGGGAAACGCGCAGTACTTC. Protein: CSLVQGNAQYF.

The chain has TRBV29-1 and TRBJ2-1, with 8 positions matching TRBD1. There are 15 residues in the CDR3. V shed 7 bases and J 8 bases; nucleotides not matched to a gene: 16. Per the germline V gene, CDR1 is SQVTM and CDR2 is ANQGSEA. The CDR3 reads CSALAQQGAGDEQFF. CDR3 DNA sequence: TGCAGCGCCCTGGCACAGCAGGGGGCAGGGGATGAGCAGTTCTTC.

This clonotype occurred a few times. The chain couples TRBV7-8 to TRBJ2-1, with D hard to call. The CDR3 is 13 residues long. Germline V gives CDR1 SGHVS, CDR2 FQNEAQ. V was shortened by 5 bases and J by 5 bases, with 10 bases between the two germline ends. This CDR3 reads CASSGPGNNEQFF. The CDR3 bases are TGTGCCAGCAGCGGGCCCGGCAACAATGAGCAGTTCTTC.

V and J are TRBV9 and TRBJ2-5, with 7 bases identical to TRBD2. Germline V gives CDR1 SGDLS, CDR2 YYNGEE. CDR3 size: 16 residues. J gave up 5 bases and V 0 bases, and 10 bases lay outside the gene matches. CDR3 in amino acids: CASSVDGASGGETQYF. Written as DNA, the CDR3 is TGTGCCAGCAGCGTAGATGGTGCCTCCGGGGGGGAGACCCAGTACTTC.

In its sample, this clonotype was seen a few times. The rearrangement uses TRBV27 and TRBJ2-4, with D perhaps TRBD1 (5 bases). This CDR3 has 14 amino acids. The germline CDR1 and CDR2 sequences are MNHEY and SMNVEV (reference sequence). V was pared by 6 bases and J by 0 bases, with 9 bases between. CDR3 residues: CASRGLLAKNIQYF. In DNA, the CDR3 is TGTGCCAGCAGGGGGCTACTAGCCAAAAACATTCAGTACTTC.

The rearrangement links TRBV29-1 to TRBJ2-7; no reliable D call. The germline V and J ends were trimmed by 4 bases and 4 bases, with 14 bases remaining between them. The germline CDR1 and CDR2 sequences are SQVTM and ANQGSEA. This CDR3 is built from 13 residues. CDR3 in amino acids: CSVVLGRLYEQYF. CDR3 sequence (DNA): TGCAGCGTTGTGTTGGGAAGGCTTTACGAGCAGTACTTC.

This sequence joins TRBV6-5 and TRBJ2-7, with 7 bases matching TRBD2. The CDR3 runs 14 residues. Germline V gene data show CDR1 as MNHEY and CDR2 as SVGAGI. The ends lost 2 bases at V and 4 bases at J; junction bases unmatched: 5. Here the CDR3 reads CASSYVASGYEQYF. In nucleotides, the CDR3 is TGTGCCAGCAGTTACGTGGCTAGCGGTTACGAGCAGTACTTC.

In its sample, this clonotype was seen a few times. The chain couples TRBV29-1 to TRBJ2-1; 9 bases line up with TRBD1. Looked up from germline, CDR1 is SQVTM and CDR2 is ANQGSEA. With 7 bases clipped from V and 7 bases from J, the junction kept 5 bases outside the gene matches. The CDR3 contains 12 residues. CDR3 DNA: TGCAGCGGGAACAGGGGGCCAAATGAGCAGTTCTTC. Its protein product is CSGNRGPNEQFF.

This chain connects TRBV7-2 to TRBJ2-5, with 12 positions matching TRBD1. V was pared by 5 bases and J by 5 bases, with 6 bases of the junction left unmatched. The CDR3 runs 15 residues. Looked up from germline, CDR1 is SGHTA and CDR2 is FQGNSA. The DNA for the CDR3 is TGTGCCAGCAGCCCAGGGACAGGGGGCTTTGAGACCCAGTACTTC. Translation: CASSPGTGGFETQYF. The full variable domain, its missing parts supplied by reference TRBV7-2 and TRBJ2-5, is GAGVSQSPSNKVTEKGKDVELRCDPISGHTALYWYRQSLGQGLEFLIYFQGNSAPDKSGLPSDRFSAERTGGSVSTLTIQRTQQEDSAVYLCASSPGTGGFETQYFGPGTRLLVL.

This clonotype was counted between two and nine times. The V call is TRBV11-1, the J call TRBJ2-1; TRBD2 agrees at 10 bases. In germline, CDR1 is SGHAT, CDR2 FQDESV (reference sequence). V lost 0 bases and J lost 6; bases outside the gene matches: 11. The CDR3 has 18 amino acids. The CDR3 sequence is CASSLALLAGEFGNEQFF. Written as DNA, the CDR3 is TGTGCCAGCAGCTTAGCGTTGCTAGCGGGAGAATTTGGCAATGAGCAGTTCTTC.

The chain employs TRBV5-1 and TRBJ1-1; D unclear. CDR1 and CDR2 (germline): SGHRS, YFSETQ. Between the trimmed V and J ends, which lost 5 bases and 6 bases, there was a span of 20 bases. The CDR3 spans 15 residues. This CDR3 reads CASRDAWRDGAEAFF. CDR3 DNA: TGCGCCAGCAGGGACGCGTGGAGGGATGGGGCTGAAGCTTTCTTT.

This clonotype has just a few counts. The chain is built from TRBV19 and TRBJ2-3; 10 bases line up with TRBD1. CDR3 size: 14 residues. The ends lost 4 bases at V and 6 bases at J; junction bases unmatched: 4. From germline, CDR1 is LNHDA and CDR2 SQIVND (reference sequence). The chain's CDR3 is CASSRQGATDTQYF. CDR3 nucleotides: TGTGCCAGTAGTAGACAGGGGGCAACGGATACGCAGTATTTT.

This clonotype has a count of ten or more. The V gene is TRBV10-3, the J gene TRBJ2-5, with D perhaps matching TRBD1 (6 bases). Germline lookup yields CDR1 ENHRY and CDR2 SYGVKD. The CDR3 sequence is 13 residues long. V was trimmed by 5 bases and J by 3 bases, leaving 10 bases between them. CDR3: CAISIGQKETQYF. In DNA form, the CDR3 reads TGTGCCATCAGTATTGGACAGAAAGAGACCCAGTACTTC.

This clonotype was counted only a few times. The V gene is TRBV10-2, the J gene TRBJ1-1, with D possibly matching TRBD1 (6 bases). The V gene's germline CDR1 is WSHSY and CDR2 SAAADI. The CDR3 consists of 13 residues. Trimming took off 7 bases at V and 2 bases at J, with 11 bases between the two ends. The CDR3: CASTEGGNTEAFF. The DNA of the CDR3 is TGCGCCAGCACTGAAGGGGGAAACACTGAAGCTTTCTTT.